This is a list of T cell receptor beta chains from one sample in a study of cytomegalovirus exposure and HLA in healthy donors. Here immunoSEQ multiplex PCR was the method, and the copy in TCRdb shows in-frame clones only, minus some. This sample has approximately 100,000 clones; roughly 70% occur once, and the top ten carry over 2%. Sequenced input: PBMCs. These TCRs come from a man in his forties or fifties in good health and CMV-seronegative. The CDR3 runs from the conserved cysteine through the conserved F or W. Fields, in order: D gene, J gene, clone size, V gene, CDR3 DNA, CDR3 protein. The D gene is left open where the match is weak. Clone size is shown for a subset of rows, as once, few, many or a class of expanded clone.

TRBD2 TRBJ2-7 . TRBV5-1 TGCGCCAGCCAGCGGGACTACCTGACCTACGAGCAGTACTTC CASQRDYLTYEQYF
. TRBJ2-5 . TRBV2 TGTGCCAGCAGTGGAGGCTACCAGGGGGAGACCCAGTACTTC CASSGGYQGETQYF
. TRBJ2-1 . TRBV6-5 TGTGCCAGCACCGGGAGCCCTCAGGATGAGCAGTTCTTC CASTGSPQDEQFF
. TRBJ2-7 . TRBV19 TGTGCCAGTAGTATAGCTCTGCTAGGGGGCTACGAGCAGTACTTC CASSIALLGGYEQYF
. TRBJ1-1 . TRBV19 TGTGCCAGCGGCCCGCGGGAGGACACTGAAGCTTTCTTT CASGPREDTEAFF
TRBD1 TRBJ1-2 . TRBV6-1 TGTGCCAGCAGTGAACTTCAGGGGGAAAGCTATGGCTACACCTTC CASSELQGESYGYTF
. TRBJ1-5 . TRBV4-3 TGCGCCAGCAGCCAAGAGGAGGGAGGCAATCAGCCCCAGCATTTT CASSQEEGGNQPQHF
. TRBJ2-5 . TRBV29-1 TGCAGCGTTGACTACGTTCGGGAGACCCAGTACTTC CSVDYVRETQYF
. TRBJ1-5 . TRBV28 TGTGCCAGCAGATACAGCACCTATAGCAATCAGCCCCAGCATTTT CASRYSTYSNQPQHF
TRBD1 TRBJ1-5 . TRBV18 TGTGCCAGCTCAGAGGGACAGCGCAATCAGCCCCAGCATTTT CASSEGQRNQPQHF
. TRBJ1-6 . TRBV11-2 TGTGCCAGCAGCCGTACAGGCAGGGGAAATTCACCCCTCCACTTT CASSRTGRGNSPLHF
TRBD1 TRBJ1-5 . TRBV28 TGTGCCCAGCCCAAGGGGACAGTTAATCAGCCCCAGCATTTT CAQPKGTVNQPQHF
. TRBJ2-5 . TRBV7-7 TGTGCTAGCAGCTCAGGACTTCCTAAAGAGACCCAGTACTTC CASSSGLPKETQYF
. TRBJ2-7 . TRBV5-1 TGCGCCAGCTCCTCTGGACACACGAGCTCCTACGAGCAGTACTTC CASSSGHTSSYEQYF
TRBD1 TRBJ2-2 . TRBV5-4 TGTGCCAGCAGCTTGGGGGTACAGGGGGCGCACACCGGGGAGCTGTTTTTT CASSLGVQGAHTGELFF
TRBD2 TRBJ2-3 . TRBV19 TGTGCCAGTAGTATAAGAGGACTAGCGGGGGGCACAGATACGCAGTATTTT CASSIRGLAGGTDTQYF
TRBD1 TRBJ2-7 . TRBV6-5 TGTGCCAGCAGTTACTCCGAGGGGGCTCGACCCTACGAGCAGTACTTC CASSYSEGARPYEQYF
. TRBJ1-4 . TRBV10-3 TGTGCCATCAGTGATGCGGGGGCGGCTAATGAAAAACTGTTTTTT CAISDAGAANEKLFF
TRBD2 TRBJ2-3 . TRBV27 TGTGCCAGCAGTTTAAAAGGAAGCGGGGGGCGAGATACGCAGTATTTT CASSLKGSGGRDTQYF
TRBD2 TRBJ2-5 once TRBV28 TGTGCCAGCAGTTTATTGGCTAGCGGGAGAGGTCAAGAGACCCAGTACTTC CASSLLASGRGQETQYF
. TRBJ1-1 . TRBV6-1 TGTGCCAGCGGTAGAGGGAGAATCACTGAAGCTTTCTTT CASGRGRITEAFF
TRBD1 TRBJ2-7 . TRBV5-5 TGTGCCAGCAGCTGGGTAATCGGGACAGGGTCCGGCGAGCAGTACTTC CASSWVIGTGSGEQYF
. TRBJ1-5 few TRBV27 TGTGCCAGCAGTTTCCAGGGTAGCCAGCCCCAGCATTTT CASSFQGSQPQHF
. TRBJ1-1 . TRBV4-1 TGCGCCAGCAGCCAGGCCGGGGGGGAGAACACTGGAGCTTTCTTT CASSQAGGENTGAFF
TRBD2 TRBJ2-7 few TRBV6-6 TGTGCCAGCAGTTACGGGCTAGCGGGTTTCTCCTACGAGCAGTACTTC CASSYGLAGFSYEQYF
TRBD2 TRBJ2-1 once TRBV10-3 TGTGCCACTAGCGGCGGAGGGGATGAGCAGTTCTTC CATSGGGDEQFF
TRBD1 TRBJ1-2 . TRBV6-6 TGTGCCAGCAGTTACACGGACAGGTTCTACACCTTC CASSYTDRFYTF
TRBD1 TRBJ1-1 few TRBV18 TGTGCCAGCTCACCACCGGACAGGGTTGAAGCTTTCTTT CASSPPDRVEAFF
. TRBJ1-4 . TRBV4-3 TGCGCCAGCAGCCAAGATGCAGGGGCAACTAATGAAAAACTGTTTTTT CASSQDAGATNEKLFF
TRBD1 TRBJ2-7 . TRBV5-1 TGCGCCAGCAGCTCCCGATTAGGACAGGGGTACGAGCAGTACTTC CASSSRLGQGYEQYF
. TRBJ1-2 . TRBV4-1 TGCGCCAGCAGCCAAGGTTGGGGGGACTCAAACTATGGCTACACCTTC CASSQGWGDSNYGYTF
TRBD1 TRBJ1-2 . TRBV2 TGTGCCACAGGACGGGACAGCTATGGCTACACCTTC CATGRDSYGYTF
. TRBJ1-3 few TRBV27 TGTGCCAGCAGTCCCAACTACTCTGGAAACACCATATATTTT CASSPNYSGNTIYF